The 5 T cell receptor beta chains presented below share a single source sample, sequenced in a study of T cell repertoires in cytomegalovirus infection (dated by TCRdb to the late 2010s). Instrument used: Illumina HiSeq 1500. The public reads were run again by TCRdb, first through fastp at Q25 and then through MiXCR, and only productive beta chains were kept. Duplicate CDR3 protein sequences are folded into a single record with the most common DNA and genes. The sample table contains 200,000 or so distinct CDR3 sequences; only one count was recorded for roughly 19% of them. Together, the top ten hold approximately 2.9% of the sample. Sequencing used PBMCs. The source is a human donor in good health (CMV status not recorded). Some clones in this sample may be carry-over from other donors' samples.

This clonotype was detected ten times or more. J is TRBJ1-1 and V is TRBV6-6; D is possibly TRBD1 (5 bases). Germline CDR1 MNHNY, CDR2 SVGAGI (reference sequence). Trimming stripped 5 bases from V and 10 bases from J, with 20 bases between. The CDR3 spans 14 residues. The CDR3 DNA follows: TGTGCCAGCAGTCAGTCCGGGGCAACAACAGGAGCTTTCTTT. Its translation: CASSQSGATTGAFF.

The genes are TRBV28 and TRBJ2-7; possible D gene TRBD2, 6 bases. Germline lookup yields CDR1 MDHEN and CDR2 SYDVKM. This CDR3 has 13 amino acids. V lost 6 bases, J lost 2 bases, and 11 bases lay in between. The CDR3: CASRTGTAYEQYF. The CDR3 DNA reads as TGTGCCAGCAGAACCGGGACTGCCTACGAGCAGTACTTC.

This clonotype was seen a handful of times. The chain uses TRBV28 and TRBJ2-5; TRBD2 matches at 7 bases. CDR3 length: 12 residues. In germline, CDR1 is MDHEN, CDR2 SYDVKM. V lost 6 bases, J lost 5 bases, and 3 bases stayed unmatched. CDR3 sequence reads: CASSSGMETQYF. The CDR3 bases are TGTGCCAGCAGCAGCGGGATGGAGACCCAGTACTTC.

This clonotype has at least ten counts. J is TRBJ2-1 and V is TRBV7-2; a possible D gene is TRBD1 (6 bases). Germline loops: CDR1 SGHTA, CDR2 FQGNSA. CDR3 size: 14 residues. Between the trimmed V and J ends, which lost 2 bases and 6 bases, there was a span of 11 bases. Here the CDR3 reads CASSLITGTNEQFF. The CDR3 DNA is TGTGCCAGCAGCTTAATCACAGGGACCAATGAGCAGTTCTTC.

The J gene is TRBJ2-3, the V gene TRBV27, with D possibly matching TRBD2 (6 bases). CDR3 size: 15 residues. The germline V and J ends were trimmed by 6 bases and 6 bases, with 19 bases remaining between them. Germline CDR1 reads MNHEY; CDR2 reads SMNVEV (reference sequence). The chain's CDR3 is CASRTVAVDWDTQYF. CDR3 DNA: TGTGCCAGCAGAACCGTAGCGGTAGATTGGGATACGCAGTATTTT.